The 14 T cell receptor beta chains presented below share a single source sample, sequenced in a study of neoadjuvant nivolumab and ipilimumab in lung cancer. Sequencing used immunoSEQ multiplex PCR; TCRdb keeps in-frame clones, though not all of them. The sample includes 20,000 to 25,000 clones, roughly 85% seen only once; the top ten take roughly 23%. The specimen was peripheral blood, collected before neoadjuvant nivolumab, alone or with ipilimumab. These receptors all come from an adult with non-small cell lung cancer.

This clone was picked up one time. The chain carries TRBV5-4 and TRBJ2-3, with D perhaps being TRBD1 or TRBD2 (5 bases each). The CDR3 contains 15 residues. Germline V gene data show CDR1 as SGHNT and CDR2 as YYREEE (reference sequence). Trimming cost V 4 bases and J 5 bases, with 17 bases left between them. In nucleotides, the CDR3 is TGTGCCAGCAGCCTACCCGGGACCTCAGGAGATACGCAGTATTTT. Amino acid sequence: CASSLPGTSGDTQYF.

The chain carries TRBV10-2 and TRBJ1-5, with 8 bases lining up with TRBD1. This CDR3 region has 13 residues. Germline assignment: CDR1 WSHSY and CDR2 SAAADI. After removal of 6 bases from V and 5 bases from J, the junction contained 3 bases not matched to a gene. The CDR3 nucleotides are TGCGCCAGCAGGGGACAGGAAGATCAGCCCCAGCATTTT. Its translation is CASRGQEDQPQHF.

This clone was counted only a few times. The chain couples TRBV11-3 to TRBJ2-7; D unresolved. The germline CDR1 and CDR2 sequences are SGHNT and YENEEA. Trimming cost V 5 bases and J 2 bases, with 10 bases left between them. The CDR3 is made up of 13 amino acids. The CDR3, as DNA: TGTGCCAGCAGCCTTGAGGCCGCCTACGAGCAGTACTTC. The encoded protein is CASSLEAAYEQYF.

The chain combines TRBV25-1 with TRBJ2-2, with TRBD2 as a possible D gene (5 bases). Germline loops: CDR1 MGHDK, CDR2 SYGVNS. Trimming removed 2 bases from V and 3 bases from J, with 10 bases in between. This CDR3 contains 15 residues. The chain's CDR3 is CASSENGADTGELFF. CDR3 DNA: TGTGCCAGCAGTGAAAACGGAGCGGACACCGGGGAGCTGTTTTTT. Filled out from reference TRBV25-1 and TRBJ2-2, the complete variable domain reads EADIYQTPRYLVIGTGKKITLECSQTMGHDKMYWYQQDPGMELHLIHYSYGVNSTEKGDLSSESTVSRIRTEHFPLTLESARPSHTSQYLCASSENGADTGELFFGEGSRLTVL.

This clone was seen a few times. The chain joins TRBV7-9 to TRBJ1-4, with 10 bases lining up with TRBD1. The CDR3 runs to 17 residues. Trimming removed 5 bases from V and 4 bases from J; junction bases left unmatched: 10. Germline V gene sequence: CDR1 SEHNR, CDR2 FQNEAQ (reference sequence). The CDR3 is CASSPPGQGTINEKLFF. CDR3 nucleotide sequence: TGTGCCAGCAGCCCACCGGGACAGGGGACAATTAATGAAAAACTGTTTTTT.

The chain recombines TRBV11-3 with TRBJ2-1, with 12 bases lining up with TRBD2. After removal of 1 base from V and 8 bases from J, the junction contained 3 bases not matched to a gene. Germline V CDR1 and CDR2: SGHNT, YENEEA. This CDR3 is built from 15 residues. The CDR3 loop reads CASSLGLAGVYEQFF. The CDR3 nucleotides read TGTGCCAGCAGCTTAGGACTAGCGGGAGTCTATGAGCAGTTCTTC.

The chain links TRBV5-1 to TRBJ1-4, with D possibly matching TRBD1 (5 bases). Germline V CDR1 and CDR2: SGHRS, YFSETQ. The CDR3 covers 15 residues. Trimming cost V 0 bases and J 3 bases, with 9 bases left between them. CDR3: CASSLAGLANEKLFF. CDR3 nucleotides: TGCGCCAGCAGCTTGGCAGGGTTGGCTAATGAAAAACTGTTTTTT.

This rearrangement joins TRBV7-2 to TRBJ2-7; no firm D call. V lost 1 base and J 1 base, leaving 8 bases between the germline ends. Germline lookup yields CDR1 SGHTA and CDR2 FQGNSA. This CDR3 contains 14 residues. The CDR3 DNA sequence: TGTGCCAGCAGCTTAGGTGGCTATTCCTACGAGCAGTACTTC. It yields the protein CASSLGGYSYEQYF.

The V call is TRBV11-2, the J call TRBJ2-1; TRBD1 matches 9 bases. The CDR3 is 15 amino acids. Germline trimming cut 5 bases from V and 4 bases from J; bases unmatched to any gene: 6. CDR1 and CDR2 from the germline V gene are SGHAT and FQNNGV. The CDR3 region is CASSPRQGEYNEQFF. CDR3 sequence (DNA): TGTGCCAGCAGCCCCCGACAGGGGGAGTACAATGAGCAGTTCTTC.

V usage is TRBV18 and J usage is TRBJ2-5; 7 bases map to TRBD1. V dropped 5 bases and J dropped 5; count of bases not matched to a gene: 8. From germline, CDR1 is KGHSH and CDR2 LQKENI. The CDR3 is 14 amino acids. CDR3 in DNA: TGTGCCAGCTCATCGAACAGGGGCAAGGAGACCCAGTACTTC. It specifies CASSSNRGKETQYF.

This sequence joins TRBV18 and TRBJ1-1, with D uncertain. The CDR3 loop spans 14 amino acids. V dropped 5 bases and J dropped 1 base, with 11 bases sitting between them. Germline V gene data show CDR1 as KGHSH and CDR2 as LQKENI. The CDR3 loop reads CASSSGLTNTEAFF. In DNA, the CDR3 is TGTGCCAGCTCATCCGGACTGACGAACACTGAAGCTTTCTTT.

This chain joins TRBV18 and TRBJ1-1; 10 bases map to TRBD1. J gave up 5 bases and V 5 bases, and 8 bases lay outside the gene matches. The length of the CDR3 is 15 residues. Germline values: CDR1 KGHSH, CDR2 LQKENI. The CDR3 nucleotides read TGTGCCAGCTCAGCCACGGGACAGGGGCGAACTGAAGCTTTCTTT. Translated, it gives CASSATGQGRTEAFF.

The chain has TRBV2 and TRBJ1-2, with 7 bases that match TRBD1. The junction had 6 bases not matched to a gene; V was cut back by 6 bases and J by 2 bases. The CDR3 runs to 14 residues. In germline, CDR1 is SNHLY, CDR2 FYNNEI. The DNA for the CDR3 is TGTGCCAGCAGGAGCATGACAGGGAACTATGGCTACACCTTC. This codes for CASRSMTGNYGYTF.

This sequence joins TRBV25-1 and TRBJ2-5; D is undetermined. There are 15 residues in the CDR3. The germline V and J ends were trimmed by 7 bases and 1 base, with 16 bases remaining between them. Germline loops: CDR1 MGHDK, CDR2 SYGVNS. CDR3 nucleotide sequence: TGTGCCAGCAAACGGGTGGACGGATCCCAAGAGACCCAGTACTTC. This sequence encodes CASKRVDGSQETQYF.